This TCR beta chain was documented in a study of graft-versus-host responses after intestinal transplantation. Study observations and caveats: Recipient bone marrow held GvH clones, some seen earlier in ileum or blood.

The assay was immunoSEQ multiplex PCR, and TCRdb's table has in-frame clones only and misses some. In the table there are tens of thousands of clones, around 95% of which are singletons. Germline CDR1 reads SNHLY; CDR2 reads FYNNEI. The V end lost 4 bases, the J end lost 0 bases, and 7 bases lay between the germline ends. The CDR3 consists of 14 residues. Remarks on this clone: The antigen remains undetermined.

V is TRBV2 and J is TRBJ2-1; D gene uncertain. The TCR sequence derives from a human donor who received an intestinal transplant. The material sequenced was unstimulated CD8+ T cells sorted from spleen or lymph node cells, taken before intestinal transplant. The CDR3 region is CASSGGSSYNEQFF. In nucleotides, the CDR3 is TGTGCCAGCAGTGGAGGTAGCTCCTACAATGAGCAGTTCTTC.